The 15 T cell receptor beta chains in this list originate from one sample, sequenced in a study of blood T cell repertoires in COVID-19. Sequenced by immunoSEQ multiplex PCR; TCRdb stores in-frame clones only, minus some. The sample yields tens of thousands of clones, more than 75% seen once. Sequencing input: peripheral blood. The receptors were gathered from a human donor in a cohort sampled during active COVID-19.

For the CDR3, the DNA is TGCGCCAGCAGCTTGGGGGCCCCACAGGGTGCCACTGAAGCTTTCTTT. This encodes CASSLGAPQGATEAFF. The chain carries TRBV5-1 and TRBJ1-1, with D maybe TRBD1 (6 bases). CDR3 size: 16 residues. The germline V gene has CDR1 SGHRS and CDR2 YFSETQ. Trimming took 0 bases from V and 4 from J, leaving 16 bases between them.

This sequence joins TRBV2 and TRBJ2-5, with 11 bases aligning to TRBD2. Germline lookup yields CDR1 SNHLY and CDR2 FYNNEI. This CDR3 is 15 amino acids long. V was clipped by 5 bases and J by 5 bases; unmatched bases: 7. CDR3 nucleotide sequence: TGTGCCAGCAGTACTAGCGGGAGCGGTGGCGAGACCCAGTACTTC. Its translation is CASSTSGSGGETQYF.

The chain employs TRBV5-1 and TRBJ1-2, with TRBD1 matching 8 bases. With V trimmed by 3 bases and J by 8 bases, 12 bases remained unmatched. Germline CDR1 is SGHRS and CDR2 is YFSETQ. CDR3 length: 15 amino acids. CDR3 nucleotides: TGCGCCAGCAGCTCCACACGGCAGGGGGCAGGGGGCTACACCTTC. It is translated as CASSSTRQGAGGYTF.

The chain links TRBV5-4 to TRBJ2-3; 16 nucleotides align to TRBD2. The CDR3 has 14 residues. The germline V gene has CDR1 SGHNT and CDR2 YYREEE (reference sequence). Trimming removed 4 bases from V and 15 bases from J; junction bases left unmatched: 8. The CDR3 sequence is CASSMGLAGGFEYF. CDR3 in DNA: TGTGCCAGCAGCATGGGACTAGCGGGAGGGTTTGAATATTTT.

The CDR3 spells CASSPLSGTNMGTQYF. CDR3 sequence (DNA): TGCGCCAGCAGCCCCCTCTCCGGGACTAACATGGGGACCCAGTACTTC. This chain links TRBV5-1 with TRBJ2-5; 7 bases match TRBD2. The CDR3 runs to 16 residues. The ends lost 4 bases at V and 7 bases at J; junction bases unmatched: 16. Germline loops: CDR1 SGHRS, CDR2 YFSETQ.

This clone was recorded once. This rearrangement joins TRBV7-2 to TRBJ2-5; 7 bases agree with TRBD1. Trimming at V came to 3 bases and at J to 4 bases, leaving 11 bases not matched to a gene. The CDR3 runs 16 residues. CDR1 is SGHTA, CDR2 FQGNSA, per germline. The CDR3 region is CASSFTNDRDGETQYF. The DNA for the CDR3 is TGTGCCAGCAGCTTCACCAACGACAGGGATGGAGAGACCCAGTACTTC. The full variable domain, completed using reference TRBV7-2 and TRBJ2-5, is GAGVSQSPSNKVTEKGKDVELRCDPISGHTALYWYRQSLGQGLEFLIYFQGNSAPDKSGLPSDRFSAERTGGSVSTLTIQRTQQEDSAVYLCASSFTNDRDGETQYFGPGTRLLVL.

The genes are TRBV19 and TRBJ1-6; 8 bases agree with TRBD1. Germline CDR1 LNHDA, CDR2 SQIVND (reference sequence). J was trimmed by 8 bases and V by 3 bases; bases with no gene match: 3. CDR3 length equals 14 residues. The CDR3 DNA follows: TGTGCCAGTAGTATCACAGGGGGGGATTCACCCCTCCACTTT. It specifies CASSITGGDSPLHF.

This chain links TRBV5-5 with TRBJ2-2, with 7 bases lining up with TRBD1. V gave up 4 bases and J gave up 0 bases; unmatched junction bases: 6. This CDR3 has 16 amino acids. In germline, CDR1 is SGHKS, CDR2 YYEKEE (reference sequence). CDR3: CASSPRQGPNTGELFF. The CDR3 DNA is TGTGCCAGCAGCCCCCGACAGGGACCGAACACCGGGGAGCTGTTTTTT.

The V gene is TRBV6-5, the J gene TRBJ2-7, with D possibly being TRBD1 (5 bases). The CDR3 runs 15 residues. V shed 6 bases and J shed 2 bases, with 17 bases lying between them. CDR1 and CDR2 (germline): MNHEY, SVGAGI. Here the CDR3 reads CASRGPGRVAYEQYF. The CDR3 region has the DNA TGTGCCAGCAGAGGTCCCGGCAGGGTCGCCTACGAGCAGTACTTC.

Of note for this clone: Other DNA sequences in the sample encode the same CDR3. The V call is TRBV20-1, the J call TRBJ2-2; D is unclear. V was pared by 3 bases and J by 4 bases, with 12 bases between. The germline V gene encodes CDR1 DFQATT and CDR2 SNEGSKA (reference sequence). CDR3 length: 14 amino acids. CDR3 DNA: TGCAGTGCTAGTCGCTCGACGGGCACCGGGGAGCTGTTTTTT. This encodes CSASRSTGTGELFF.

This clone was recorded only once. The CDR3 region has the DNA TGTGCCACCAGTGATTCATCGAGTTACACCGGGGAGCTGTTTTTT. The encoded protein is CATSDSSSYTGELFF. This chain uses TRBV24-1 with TRBJ2-2; D unresolved. Germline-derived CDR1 and CDR2 are KGHDR and SFDVKD. CDR3 length: 15 residues. The ends were cut back, 2 bases at V and 3 bases at J, with 9 bases in the middle.

By share of the sample, this clone is medium-sized (0.01 to 0.1%). Other DNA sequences of this sample code for an identical CDR3. This rearrangement joins TRBV30 to TRBJ1-1; D is unclear. V was pared by 3 bases and J by 7 bases, with 9 bases between. Looked up from germline, CDR1 is GTSNPN and CDR2 is SVGIG (reference sequence). The CDR3 is 11 amino acids. The CDR3 sequence: CAWSPTREAFF. CDR3 DNA sequence: TGTGCCTGGAGCCCGACTCGTGAAGCTTTCTTT.

The chain recombines TRBV5-6 with TRBJ1-2, with 7 bases that match TRBD1. The CDR3 has 16 amino acids. Trimming removed 4 bases from V and 4 bases from J; junction bases left unmatched: 13. Germline loops: CDR1 SGHDT, CDR2 YYEEEE. The CDR3 loop reads CASSPPMTGRFYGYTF. CDR3 DNA sequence: TGTGCCAGCAGCCCTCCGATGACAGGGCGGTTCTATGGCTACACCTTC. Supplemented by reference TRBV5-6 and TRBJ1-2, the full variable domain reads DAGVTQSPTHLIKTRGQQVTLRCSPKSGHDTVSWYQQALGQGPQFIFQYYEEEERQRGNFPDRFSGHQFPNYSSELNVNALLLGDSALYLCASSPPMTGRFYGYTFGSGTRLTVV.

In its sample, this clone was seen once. The gene calls are TRBV5-4 and TRBJ2-7; 7 nucleotides match TRBD2. Germline lookup yields CDR1 SGHNT and CDR2 YYREEE (reference sequence). The CDR3 is 15 amino acids. J gave up 0 bases and V 4 bases, and 7 bases lay outside the gene matches. The CDR3 DNA is TGTGCCAGCAGCCGGGGACCGGGGGGCTCCTACGAGCAGTACTTC. It yields the protein CASSRGPGGSYEQYF.

This chain links TRBV12-3 or TRBV12-4 with TRBJ1-5; D gene uncertain. V lost 7 bases and J lost 1, with 5 bases in between. This CDR3 comprises 12 residues. As DNA, the CDR3 is TGTGCCAGCACTATCAGCAATCAGCCCCAGCATTTT. Protein sequence: CASTISNQPQHF.